The 32 T cell receptor beta chains presented below share a single source sample, sequenced in a study of T-cell memory formation after mild COVID-19. TCRdb re-derived calls from the 5' RACE reads in MiXCR, one entry per CDR3 protein. The profile shows 350,000 or so distinct CDR3 sequences, 20% to 25% of them singletons. Sample: PBMCs or a T cell subset sorted from them (not recorded which). Receptors originate from an adult woman who had mild COVID-19 (a few samples of this study predate the infection). Cell type and time point are not known.

The CDR3 loop is CASSYYEEDTQYF. The CDR3 DNA is TGTGCCAGCAGTTACTATGAGGAAGATACGCAGTATTTT. J is TRBJ2-3 and V is TRBV6-5; D gene ambiguous. The CDR3 covers 13 residues. The ends were cut back, 1 base at V and 5 bases at J, with 7 bases in the middle. CDR1 MNHEY and CDR2 SVGAGI come from the germline V gene.

This clonotype was seen only a few times. The J gene is TRBJ2-3, the V gene TRBV12-3 or TRBV12-4; tentatively, D is TRBD1 (6 bases). The V end was cut by 5 bases, the J end by 2 bases, with 11 bases between. CDR3 length equals 14 residues. In DNA, the CDR3 is TGTGCCAGCAGTATACAGGGTCCCACAGATACGCAGTATTTT. As protein: CASSIQGPTDTQYF.

This clonotype was recorded a few times. The chain joins TRBV3-1 to TRBJ2-1; 9 bases map to TRBD2. Germline assignment: CDR1 LGHDT and CDR2 YNNKEL (reference sequence). V dropped 1 base and J dropped 10; count of bases not matched to a gene: 11. This CDR3 spans 16 amino acids. The CDR3 is CASSQVLAGARGEQFF. The CDR3 DNA is TGTGCCAGCAGCCAAGTACTAGCGGGCGCAAGGGGGGAGCAGTTCTTC.

Only one count was recorded for this clonotype. This chain links TRBV3-1 with TRBJ1-5; D is unresolved. Between the trimmed V and J ends, which lost 0 bases and 3 bases, there was a span of 12 bases. The germline V gene encodes CDR1 LGHDT and CDR2 YNNKEL (reference sequence). This CDR3 is built from 16 residues. As DNA, the CDR3 is TGTGCCAGCAGCCAAGATCGTCCTGCTTTCAATCAGCCCCAGCATTTT. Its translation is CASSQDRPAFNQPQHF.

This clonotype came up a few times. The chain links TRBV7-9 to TRBJ2-1; 9 nucleotides line up with TRBD1. V was pared by 5 bases and J by 7 bases, with 12 bases of the junction left unmatched. Germline CDR1 SEHNR, CDR2 FQNEAQ (reference sequence). This CDR3 spans 16 amino acids. The chain's CDR3 is CASSIPSGQGRNEQFF. The CDR3 nucleotides read TGTGCCAGCAGCATCCCGTCGGGACAGGGTAGGAATGAGCAGTTCTTC. Supplemented by reference TRBV7-9 and TRBJ2-1, the full variable domain reads DTGVSQNPRHKITKRGQNVTFRCDPISEHNRLYWYRQTLGQGPEFLTYFQNEAQLEKSRLLSDRFSAERPKGSFSTLEIQRTEQGDSAMYLCASSIPSGQGRNEQFFGPGTRLTVL.

The rearrangement links TRBV9 to TRBJ2-7, with 8 positions matching TRBD2. V shed 0 bases, J shed 4 bases, and the junction held 6 bases outside the gene matches. The CDR3 extends over 15 amino acids. Germline CDR1 is SGDLS and CDR2 is YYNGEE. DNA of the CDR3: TGTGCCAGCAGCGTAGCGGGGGGGAACACTTACGAGCAGTACTTC. Translation gives CASSVAGGNTYEQYF.

This clonotype has just a few counts. V usage is TRBV4-2 and J usage is TRBJ1-2, with a possible D match to TRBD1 (6 bases). V lost 1 base and J 4 bases, leaving 16 bases between the germline ends. Germline values: CDR1 LGHNA, CDR2 YNFKEQ. The CDR3 extends over 16 amino acids. CDR3 amino acids: CASSQGVNRAFYGYTF. DNA of the CDR3: TGTGCCAGCAGCCAAGGGGTAAACAGGGCTTTCTATGGCTACACCTTC.

The chain links TRBV19 to TRBJ1-5; maybe TRBD1 (5 bases). The germline CDR1 and CDR2 sequences are LNHDA and SQIVND (reference sequence). With 3 bases removed from V and 15 bases from J, the gap between germline ends came to 18 bases. This CDR3 is built from 13 residues. In DNA form, the CDR3 reads TGTGCCAGTAGTATGAACCGGGACCCCCGCCGGCATTTT. As protein: CASSMNRDPRRHF.

This clonotype has a single count. The chain uses TRBV4-2 and TRBJ2-3, with D possibly matching TRBD2 (6 bases). The CDR3 runs 16 residues. V was pared by 0 bases and J by 3 bases, with 13 bases between. Germline CDR1 is LGHNA and CDR2 is YNFKEQ. The CDR3 loop is CASSQERIGGTDTQYF. In DNA form, the CDR3 reads TGTGCCAGCAGCCAAGAAAGGATAGGAGGGACAGATACGCAGTATTTT.

The chain links TRBV6-2 or TRBV6-3 to TRBJ2-3, with TRBD2 identical over 10 bases. V was clipped by 5 bases and J by 5 bases; unmatched bases: 7. Germline lookup yields CDR1 MNHEY and CDR2 SVGEGT. The CDR3 has 15 amino acids. The CDR3 nucleotides are TGTGCCAGCAGTGAGCGGGGGGGCCCTAAAGATACGCAGTATTTT. This sequence encodes CASSERGGPKDTQYF.

The J gene is TRBJ2-3, the V gene TRBV10-3, with D possibly being TRBD1 (7 bases). V was cut by 10 bases and J by 2 bases, with 16 bases left in between. In germline, CDR1 is ENHRY, CDR2 SYGVKD. This CDR3 spans 14 amino acids. In DNA form, the CDR3 reads TGTGCCACCGCAGGGGGGTTTGACACAGATACGCAGTATTTT. This translates into CATAGGFDTDTQYF.

This clonotype has a handful of counts. The chain couples TRBV4-3 to TRBJ2-1; 10 bases align to TRBD2. From germline, CDR1 is LGHNA and CDR2 YSLEER. Trimming cost V 3 bases and J 5 bases; bases outside gene matches: 4. The CDR3 has 15 residues. DNA for the CDR3: TGCGCCAGCAGCCAGGGACTAGCGACCCACAATGAGCAGTTCTTC. Translating gives CASSQGLATHNEQFF.

The chain combines TRBV7-6 with TRBJ2-4; D is undetermined. The ends were cut back, 1 base at V and 8 bases at J, with 12 bases in the middle. Germline-derived CDR1 and CDR2 are SGHVS and FNYEAQ. This CDR3 contains 14 residues. DNA of the CDR3: TGTGCCAGCAGCTTAGGGGTAGGAGTAGACATTCAGTACTTC. It is translated as CASSLGVGVDIQYF.

This clonotype has ten or more counts. The rearrangement joins TRBV9 to TRBJ2-7; D might be TRBD1 (5 bases). The CDR3 is made up of 14 amino acids. The V gene lost 0 bases and the J gene lost 6 bases, with 13 bases spanning the gap. The germline CDR1 and CDR2 sequences are SGDLS and YYNGEE. The DNA of the CDR3 is TGTGCCAGCAGCGTAGAACCCAAGGGGTCCGAGCAGTACTTC. Its protein is CASSVEPKGSEQYF. The variable domain in full, completed from reference TRBV9 and TRBJ2-7, reads DSGVTQTPKHLITATGQRVTLRCSPRSGDLSVYWYQQSLDQGLQFLIQYYNGEERAKGNILERFSAQQFPDLHSELNLSSLELGDSALYFCASSVEPKGSEQYFGPGTRLTVT.

V is TRBV10-3 and J is TRBJ2-3; D might be TRBD2 (6 bases). Trimming removed 6 bases at V and 1 base at J, with 14 bases between. Germline V gives CDR1 ENHRY, CDR2 SYGVKD. The CDR3 sequence is 15 residues long. The CDR3 spells CAIRSVERGTDTQYF. CDR3 bases: TGTGCCATCAGGAGCGTGGAGCGGGGCACAGATACGCAGTATTTT.

A few counts support this clonotype. J is TRBJ2-3 and V is TRBV7-9; 10 nucleotides align to TRBD1. This CDR3 contains 18 residues. With 1 base clipped from V and 4 bases from J, the junction kept 11 bases outside the gene matches. Germline V gene lookup returns CDR1 SEHNR and CDR2 FQNEAQ (reference sequence). DNA for the CDR3: TGTGCCAGCAGCTTAGGTATCTCGGGACAGGGGAGCCCAGATACGCAGTATTTT. Translating it yields CASSLGISGQGSPDTQYF.

This chain connects TRBV12-3 or TRBV12-4 to TRBJ1-3; no clear D gene. The CDR3 is made up of 14 amino acids. The ends were cut back, 3 bases at V and 5 bases at J, with 11 bases in the middle. The CDR3 DNA is TGTGCCAGCAGTTTCGGACGGTATCGAAACACCATATATTTT. Protein sequence: CASSFGRYRNTIYF.

The chain links TRBV4-3 to TRBJ2-1, with 10 bases matching TRBD2. The germline V gene encodes CDR1 LGHNA and CDR2 YSLEER. Unmatched junction bases numbered 2, after V lost 0 bases and J lost 6 bases. The CDR3 is 15 amino acids. DNA for the CDR3: TGCGCCAGCAGCCAAGATAGCGGGGGGCTCAATGAGCAGTTCTTC. Its translation is CASSQDSGGLNEQFF.

The chain employs TRBV6-2 or TRBV6-3 and TRBJ1-1; no firm D call. The V end was cut by 2 bases, the J end by 4 bases, with 14 bases between. Germline CDR1 is MNHEY and CDR2 is SVGEGT. The CDR3 has 15 residues. CDR3 sequence reads: CASSYRAAAGTEAFF. CDR3 coding DNA: TGTGCCAGCAGTTACCGGGCAGCCGCGGGCACTGAAGCTTTCTTT.

The CDR3 nucleotides read TGCAGTGCTAGAACAGGGGGTGGGCACGAGCAGTACTTC. Its translation is CSARTGGGHEQYF. This sequence joins TRBV20-1 and TRBJ2-7; TRBD1 matches at 8 bases. This CDR3 contains 13 residues. Per germline, CDR1 DFQATT and CDR2 SNEGSKA (reference sequence). V lost 2 bases, J lost 5 bases, and 5 bases stayed unmatched.

This clonotype was observed a few times. This chain connects TRBV20-1 to TRBJ1-1, with 9 positions matching TRBD1. The CDR3 length is 12 residues. V lost 8 bases and J lost 4; bases outside the gene matches: 5. Looked up from germline, CDR1 is DFQATT and CDR2 is SNEGSKA (reference sequence). CDR3 DNA sequence: TGCAGTCCTGACAGGGGGGGCACTGAAGCTTTCTTT. The encoded protein is CSPDRGGTEAFF.

This clonotype showed up just a few times. As DNA, the CDR3 is TGTGCCAGCGACAAACCAGGGGCTAATGAAAAACTGTTTTTT. Translated, it gives CASDKPGANEKLFF. V usage is TRBV12-3 or TRBV12-4 and J usage is TRBJ1-4; possibly TRBD1 for D (6 bases). The germline V and J ends were trimmed by 8 bases and 3 bases, with 13 bases remaining between them. The CDR3 is made up of 14 amino acids.

This clonotype was seen a few times. The gene calls are TRBV5-4 and TRBJ2-2; 9 positions agree with TRBD1. The trim removed 0 bases at V and 2 bases at J, leaving 5 bases unmatched. Looked up from germline, CDR1 is SGHNT and CDR2 is YYREEE (reference sequence). There are 17 residues in the CDR3. CDR3 amino acids: CASSLGGTGLNTGELFF. The CDR3 DNA sequence: TGTGCCAGCAGCTTGGGGGGGACAGGGTTAAACACCGGGGAGCTGTTTTTT.

This clonotype was picked up a small number of times. The chain carries TRBV12-3 or TRBV12-4 and TRBJ2-1, with TRBD2 matching 12 bases. The CDR3 consists of 15 residues. The V and J ends lost 5 bases and 8 bases, in that order; junction bases with no gene match: 7. CDR3 protein: CASSRTSGGIYEQFF. The CDR3, as DNA: TGTGCCAGCAGTCGAACTAGCGGGGGGATCTATGAGCAGTTCTTC.

The chain combines TRBV12-2 with TRBJ2-7; TRBD1, as called in the table, went unchecked against the DNA. TRBV12-2 has pseudogene status. The CDR3 runs 18 residues. CDR3 bases: TGTGCAAGTCGCTTGTCCGGGACAGGGGGGAATTCGTCCTACGAGCAGTACTTC. It is translated as CASRLSGTGGNSSYEQYF.

The V call is TRBV20-1, the J call TRBJ2-3; 9 positions agree with TRBD2. The CDR3 contains 16 residues. Germline-derived CDR1 and CDR2 are DFQATT and SNEGSKA (reference sequence). With V trimmed by 3 bases and J by 3 bases, 10 bases remained unmatched. The CDR3 spells CSASVAAGGITDTQYF. For the CDR3, the DNA is TGCAGTGCTAGTGTAGCAGCGGGAGGAATTACAGATACGCAGTATTTT.

This clonotype was seen only once. The V call is TRBV20-1, the J call TRBJ1-4; TRBD1 agrees at 8 bases. CDR3 length: 17 residues. V trimming: 0 bases; J trimming: 0 bases; junction bases outside the gene matches: 6. The germline V gene encodes CDR1 DFQATT and CDR2 SNEGSKA (reference sequence). The CDR3 spells CSARDQQGGPTNEKLFF. DNA of the CDR3: TGCAGTGCTAGAGATCAACAGGGGGGACCAACTAATGAAAAACTGTTTTTT.

Only a few counts were recorded for this clonotype. CDR3 in amino acids: CASSAGTGRWEQYF. The CDR3 nucleotides are TGTGCCAGCAGTGCCGGGACAGGGAGGTGGGAGCAGTACTTC. The chain couples TRBV6-2 or TRBV6-3 to TRBJ2-7, with TRBD1 matching 9 bases. Unmatched junction bases numbered 9, after V lost 5 bases and J lost 7 bases. The CDR3 sequence is 14 residues long. The germline V gene has CDR1 MNHEY and CDR2 SVGEGT.

The CDR3 spells CASSQDTFRGKNIQYF. For the CDR3, the DNA is TGCGCCAGCAGCCAAGACACCTTCCGGGGAAAAAACATTCAGTACTTC. V is TRBV4-1 and J is TRBJ2-4; D is possibly TRBD2 (5 bases). The CDR3 length is 16 residues. Per the germline V gene, CDR1 is MGHRA and CDR2 is YSYEKL. Deletions cut 0 bases from V and 4 bases from J, with 13 bases between.

V is TRBV4-1 and J is TRBJ1-1; D remains unclear. The length of the CDR3 is 14 residues. V shed 0 bases and J shed 7 bases, with 12 bases lying between them. CDR1 and CDR2 (germline): MGHRA, YSYEKL. The CDR3 spells CASSQDSPTGEAFF. DNA for the CDR3: TGCGCCAGCAGCCAAGATAGCCCCACGGGTGAAGCTTTCTTT.

The V call is TRBV25-1, the J call TRBJ2-3; D ambiguous. Germline CDR1 MGHDK, CDR2 SYGVNS. This CDR3 contains 14 residues. Trimming left V 4 bases short and J 6 bases short, with 14 bases between. CDR3: CASSAAGASDTQYF. The CDR3 nucleotides are TGTGCCAGCAGTGCCGCAGGAGCCTCCGATACGCAGTATTTT.

The gene calls are TRBV7-3 and TRBJ2-1; perhaps TRBD2 as D (7 bases). Germline CDR1 reads SGHTA; CDR2 reads FQGTGA. Deletions cut 0 bases from V and 4 bases from J, with 16 bases between. The CDR3 consists of 17 residues. The CDR3 here is CASSLTAVAGAYNEQFF. The CDR3 bases are TGTGCCAGCAGCTTAACGGCCGTGGCGGGGGCGTACAATGAGCAGTTCTTC.